This entry features one TCR beta chain sequence. Its antigen is not known. Without exception, sorted populations had purity beyond 95%. The V and J ends lost 4 bases and 4 bases respectively, with 17 bases between them. Germline V CDR1 and CDR2: SGHDT, YYEEEE. CDR3 length equals 16 residues. The data originate from a study of beta chain features in type 1 diabetes. Study-level information: Sorted cells from all samples, numbering 100 million to 120 million, were examined. Points from the study as a whole: A definitive answer on HLA type influencing TCRB rearrangement was not reached here. Type 1 diabetes patients showed a moderate but significant shortening of TCRB CDR3s in all four CD4+ subsets.

Expressed TCRB transcripts got sequenced, as all isolated RNA was reverse transcribed. Read counts averaged approximately 3.3 million for samples of naive, central memory and regulatory T cells. Profiled with immunoSEQ multiplex PCR; TCRdb holds only in-frame clones, not every one. The profile shows some 640,000 clones, more than 12% of them singletons. This chain uses TRBV5-6 with TRBJ1-4; D might be TRBD1 (6 bases). Source material: naive CD4+ T cells from blood. This sequence was found in a man aged 18 to 29 with type 1 diabetes. In DNA form, the CDR3 reads TGTGCCAGCAGCGTTCGCCGACAGGACATTAATGAAAAACTGTTTTTT. It codes for CASSVRRQDINEKLFF.